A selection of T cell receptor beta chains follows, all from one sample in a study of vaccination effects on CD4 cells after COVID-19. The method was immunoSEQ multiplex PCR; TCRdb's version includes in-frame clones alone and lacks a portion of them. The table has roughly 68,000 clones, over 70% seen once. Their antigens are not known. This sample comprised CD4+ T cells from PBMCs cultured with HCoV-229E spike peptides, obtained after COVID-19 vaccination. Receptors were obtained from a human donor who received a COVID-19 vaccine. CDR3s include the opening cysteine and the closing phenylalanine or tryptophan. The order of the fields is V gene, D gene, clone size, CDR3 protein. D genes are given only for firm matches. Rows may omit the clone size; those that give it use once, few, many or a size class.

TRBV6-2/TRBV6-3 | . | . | CASSIVHRQVNHYGYTF
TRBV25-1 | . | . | CASTSEGYYGYTF
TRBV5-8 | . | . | CASSSYTEAFF
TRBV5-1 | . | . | CASSTRGSNLSEKLFF
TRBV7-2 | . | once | CASSLTGPTDTQYF
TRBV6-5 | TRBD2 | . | CASSNSGGNYNEQFF
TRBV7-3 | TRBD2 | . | CASSLTLAGAGELFF
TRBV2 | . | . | CASSVWRDETQYF
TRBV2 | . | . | CASTRGGRVDNEQFF
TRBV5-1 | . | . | CASRFDLSSGNTIYF
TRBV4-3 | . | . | CASSRWGAGTGELFF
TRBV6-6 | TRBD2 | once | CASMGRTRRGTDTQYF
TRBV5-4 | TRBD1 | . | CASSSATDRGGSPLHF
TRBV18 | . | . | CASSRAPSSYNEQFF
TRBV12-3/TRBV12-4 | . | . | CASSLEDSYGYTF
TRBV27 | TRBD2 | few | CASSLWGSGSTGELFF
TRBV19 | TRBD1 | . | CASVGTGRGEKLFF
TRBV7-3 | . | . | CASSLRTVSTDTQYF
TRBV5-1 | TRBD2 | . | CASTHSGGGPGNEQFF
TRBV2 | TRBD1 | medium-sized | CASVQLQGGGETQYF
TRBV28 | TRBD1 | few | CASSFDRGINQPQHF
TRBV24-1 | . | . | CATSDPSRGLYTGELFF
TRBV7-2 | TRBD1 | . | CASSSSGTGFNQPQHF
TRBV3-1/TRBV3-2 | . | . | CASSQHTNTEAFF
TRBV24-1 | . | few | CATSAFGGNTGELFF
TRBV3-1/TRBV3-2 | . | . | CASSQGAANQPQHF
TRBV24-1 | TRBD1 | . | CATSDPPRTGSVDEQFF
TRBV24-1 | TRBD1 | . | CATSDPQGGADTQYF
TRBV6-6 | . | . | CASSYSFETQYF
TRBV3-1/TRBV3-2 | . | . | CASSQERLLNTEAFF
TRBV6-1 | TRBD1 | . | CASSEAVRGAEAFF
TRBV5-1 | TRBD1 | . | CASSQTGDPSYGYTF
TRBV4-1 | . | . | CASSLRGAYMNSPLHF
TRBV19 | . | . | CASTPGATNEKLFF
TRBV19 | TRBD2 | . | CASSNGGARVGEQFF
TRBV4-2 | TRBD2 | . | CASSLRLASTGELFF
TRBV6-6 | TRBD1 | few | CASSYGDRGSLAFF
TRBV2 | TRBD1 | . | CASSEIRGLVSPLHF
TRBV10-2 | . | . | CASKRGTTGELFF
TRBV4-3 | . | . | CASSRKWDTNQPQHF
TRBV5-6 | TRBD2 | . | CASSRRGWTSGYNEQFF
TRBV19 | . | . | CASSGQGPDYGYTF
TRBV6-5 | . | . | CASSRTRTYQETQYF
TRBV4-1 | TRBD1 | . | CASSRQGVYGYTF
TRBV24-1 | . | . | CATSVQSPGLQGETQYF
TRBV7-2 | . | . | CASSQGGPATNEKLFF
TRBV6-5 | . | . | CASSYDRSPGEQFF
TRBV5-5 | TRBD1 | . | CASSPTWDRVTNEQFF
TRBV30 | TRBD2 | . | CAWSSGGLTDTQYF
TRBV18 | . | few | CASSPGRNQPQHF
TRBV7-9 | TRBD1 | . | CASAKGTGAIGELFF
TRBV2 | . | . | CASGVSGLTEAFF
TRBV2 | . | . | CASSEARGTAESNTQYF
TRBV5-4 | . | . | CASSFGGRGRQETQYF